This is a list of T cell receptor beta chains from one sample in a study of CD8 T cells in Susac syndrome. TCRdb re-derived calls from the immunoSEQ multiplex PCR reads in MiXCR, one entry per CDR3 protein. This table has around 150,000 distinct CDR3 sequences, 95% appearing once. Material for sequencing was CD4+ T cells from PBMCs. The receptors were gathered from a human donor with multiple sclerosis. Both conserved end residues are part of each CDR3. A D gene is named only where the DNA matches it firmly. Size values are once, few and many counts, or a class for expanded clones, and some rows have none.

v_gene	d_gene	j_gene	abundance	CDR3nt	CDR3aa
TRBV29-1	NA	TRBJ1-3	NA	TGCAGCGTTGACCAGGGATCTGGAAACACCATATATTTT	CSVDQGSGNTIYF
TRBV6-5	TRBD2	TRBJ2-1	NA	TGTGCCAGCAGTTACTCGATATCTAGCGGGGCCCTAGGGAATGAGCAGTTCTTC	CASSYSISSGALGNEQFF
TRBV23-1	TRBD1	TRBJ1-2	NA	TGCGCCAGCAGCCGAACCGGGACAGGGCGTACTAACTATGGCTACACCTTC	CASSRTGTGRTNYGYTF
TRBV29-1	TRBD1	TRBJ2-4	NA	TGCAGCGTTAACGACAGGGTGGGCAAAAACATTCAGTACTTC	CSVNDRVGKNIQYF
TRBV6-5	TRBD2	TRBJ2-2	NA	TGTGCCAGCAGAGGCGGGGGGACTGCCGGGGAGCTGTTTTTT	CASRGGGTAGELFF
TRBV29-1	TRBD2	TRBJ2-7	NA	TGCAGCGCGGCCGGGACTAGCTCCTACGAGCAGTACTTC	CSAAGTSSYEQYF
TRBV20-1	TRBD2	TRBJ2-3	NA	TGCAGTGCTAGAGGAACTCTACGACTAGCTGCAGATACGCAGTATTTT	CSARGTLRLAADTQYF
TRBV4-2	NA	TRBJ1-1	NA	TGTGCCAGCAGCCAAGAGTGGAGCACTGAAGCTTTCTTT	CASSQEWSTEAFF
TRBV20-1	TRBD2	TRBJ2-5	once	TGCAGTGCCGAGCGGGGGGAAGATCAAGAGACCCAGTACTTC	CSAERGEDQETQYF
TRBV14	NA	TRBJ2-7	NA	TGTGCCAGCAGCCAAGTTAGCTTGCAGTACTTC	CASSQVSLQYF
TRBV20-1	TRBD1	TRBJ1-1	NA	TGCAGTGCTAGAACGGACAGGGTGAACACTGAAGCTTTCTTT	CSARTDRVNTEAFF
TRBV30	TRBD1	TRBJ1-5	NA	TGTGCCTGGAGGGGACAGGGCGGGAGTCAGCCCCAGCATTTT	CAWRGQGGSQPQHF
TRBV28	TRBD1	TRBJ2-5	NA	TGTGCCAGCAGCCCAGGGGGTAGTAGTGAGACCCAGTACTTC	CASSPGGSSETQYF
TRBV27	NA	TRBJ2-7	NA	TGTGCCAGCAGCCCGTGGAGGGGATTCTCCTACGAGCAGTACTTC	CASSPWRGFSYEQYF
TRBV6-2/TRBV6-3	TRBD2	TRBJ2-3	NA	TGTGCCAGCAGCCAGACTAGCGGGGGACTAGATACGCAGTATTTT	CASSQTSGGLDTQYF
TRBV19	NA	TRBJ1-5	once	TGTGCCAGTAGTCGCCTCGCAGGGGCGACGAGCAATCAGCCCCAGCATTTT	CASSRLAGATSNQPQHF
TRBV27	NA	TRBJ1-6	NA	TGTGCCAGCAGTTTAACCCCTTATAGTCGTAATTCACCCCTCCACTTT	CASSLTPYSRNSPLHF
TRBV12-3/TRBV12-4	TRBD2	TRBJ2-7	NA	TGTGCCAGCAGTCCGAGCGGGATCCTTTCCTACGAGCAGTACTTC	CASSPSGILSYEQYF
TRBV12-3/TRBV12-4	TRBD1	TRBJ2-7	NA	TGTGCCAGCAGTTTAGCTTCACAGGGGGTTAACGAGCAGTACTTC	CASSLASQGVNEQYF
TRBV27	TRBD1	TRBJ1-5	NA	TGTGCCAGCAGTGTGCAAAAGGGGGCCAATCAGCCCCAGCATTTT	CASSVQKGANQPQHF
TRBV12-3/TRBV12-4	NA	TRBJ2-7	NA	TGTGCCAGCAGTTTTGGTCAGACCTACGAGCAGTACTTC	CASSFGQTYEQYF
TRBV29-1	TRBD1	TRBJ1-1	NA	TGCAGCGTTGAAGGTCCGGGACAGGCCCTCACTGAAGCTTTCTTT	CSVEGPGQALTEAFF
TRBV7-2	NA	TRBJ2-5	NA	TGTGCCAGCAGCTTAGGGTCAGGTCAAGAGACCCAGTACTTC	CASSLGSGQETQYF
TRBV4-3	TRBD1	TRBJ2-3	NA	TGCGCCAGCAGCCAAGGGACAGGCTTCACAGATACGCAGTATTTT	CASSQGTGFTDTQYF
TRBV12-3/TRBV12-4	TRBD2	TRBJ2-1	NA	TGTGCCAGCAGCCATCCGGGGACTAAGCAGTTCTTC	CASSHPGTKQFF
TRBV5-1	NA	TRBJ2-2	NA	TGCGCCAGCAGCTTAGCCCAAACTGGGGAGCTGTTTTTT	CASSLAQTGELFF
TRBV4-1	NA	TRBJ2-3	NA	TGCGCCAGCAGCCAAATGACAGGCACGGCACGCACAGATACGCAGTATTTT	CASSQMTGTARTDTQYF
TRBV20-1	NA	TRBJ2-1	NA	TGCAGTGCTATACAGCCTTCAACCTACAATGAGCAGTTCTTC	CSAIQPSTYNEQFF
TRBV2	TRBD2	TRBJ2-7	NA	TGTGCCAGCAGCCAACAGGCGACTAGCGGAACCTACGAGCAGTACTTC	CASSQQATSGTYEQYF
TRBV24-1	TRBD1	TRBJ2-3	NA	TGTGCCACCAGTGAGACTCTGGGACAGGGACCCACAGATACGCAGTATTTT	CATSETLGQGPTDTQYF
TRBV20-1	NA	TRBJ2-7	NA	TGCAGTGCTAGAGGGGGGAGGGGGAGCTCCTACGAGCAGTACTTC	CSARGGRGSSYEQYF
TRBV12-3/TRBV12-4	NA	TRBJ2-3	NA	TGTGCCAGCACCCCGGACAGCACAGATACGCAGTATTTT	CASTPDSTDTQYF
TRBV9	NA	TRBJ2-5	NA	TGTGCCAGCAGCGTTTGGACGGGCTGGGGGGAGACCCAGTACTTC	CASSVWTGWGETQYF
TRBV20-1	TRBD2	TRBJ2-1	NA	TGCAGTGCGAGTTACCCTAGCGGGTATAATGAGCAGTTCTTC	CSASYPSGYNEQFF
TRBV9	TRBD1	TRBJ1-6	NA	TGTGCCAGCAGCGAACGGGGGACAGTCAATAATTCACCCCTCCACTTT	CASSERGTVNNSPLHF
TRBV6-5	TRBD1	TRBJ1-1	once	TGTGCCAGCAGAAACAGGGGGGTGAGCGGTGAAGCTTTCTTT	CASRNRGVSGEAFF
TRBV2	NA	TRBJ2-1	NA	TGTGCCAGCAGCCCGACTAGAATCGGGAACAATGAGCAGTTCTTC	CASSPTRIGNNEQFF
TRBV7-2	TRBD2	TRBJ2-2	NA	TGTGCCAGCAGCACGGGACTAGCGGAATTAATTATCACCGGGGAGCTGTTTTTT	CASSTGLAELIITGELFF
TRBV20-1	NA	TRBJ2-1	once	TGCAGTGCTACGGGCAGGGCCGGATACAATGAGCAGTTCTTC	CSATGRAGYNEQFF
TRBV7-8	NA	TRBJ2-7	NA	TGTGCCAGCAGCTTAGGTCTAGGGAGGGGGATCGAGCAGTACTTC	CASSLGLGRGIEQYF
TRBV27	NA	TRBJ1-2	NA	TGTGCCAGCAGTCCCGGGGGTCCTAGTGGCTACACCTTC	CASSPGGPSGYTF
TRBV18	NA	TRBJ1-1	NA	TGTGCCAGCTCACCAGGAGGGTCGGGCACTGAAGCTTTCTTT	CASSPGGSGTEAFF
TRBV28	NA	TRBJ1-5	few	TGTGCCAGCAGTTTATTTGGTCAGCCCCAGCATTTT	CASSLFGQPQHF
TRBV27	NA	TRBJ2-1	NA	TGTGCCAGCAGTCCACGTCACAGGAGCTCCTACAATGAGCAGTTCTTC	CASSPRHRSSYNEQFF
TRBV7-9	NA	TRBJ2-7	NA	TGTGCCAGCAGCTTAGTGTCTGTGGGAGCTGGCTACGAGCAGTACTTC	CASSLVSVGAGYEQYF
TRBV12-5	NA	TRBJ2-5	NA	TGTGCTAGTGGTTTGGTACGATCCCTTGGGGAGACCCAGTACTTC	CASGLVRSLGETQYF
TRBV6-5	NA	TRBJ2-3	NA	TGTGCCAGCACCGTAACCGGGACCGCGACCCAGTATTTT	CASTVTGTATQYF